Reported below is one TCR beta chain. This specimen belongs to a study of patients and donors after allogeneic stem cell transplantation. Between the trimmed V and J ends, which lost 1 base and 0 bases, there was a span of 6 bases. Germline CDR1 reads MNHNS; CDR2 reads SASEGT. The CDR3 extends over 14 amino acids. TCRdb re-called the RT-PCR reads through MiXCR, storing one row per CDR3 protein. Found here are tens of thousands of distinct CDR3 sequences, roughly 50% of them singletons; the top ten hold roughly two thirds. This receptor was taken from a human donor who was either an allogeneic HSCT recipient or a stem cell or donor lymphocyte infusion donor (not recorded which). It is not recorded whose cells these are; they may come from a transplant donor. The chain employs TRBV6-1 and TRBJ1-2; D is uncertain. The specimen sequenced was blood, either unsorted or a sorted T cell fraction (not recorded which). CDR3 sequence reads: CASSEGHTNYGYTF. The CDR3 nucleotides are TGTGCCAGCAGTGAAGGGCACACTAACTATGGCTACACCTTC.